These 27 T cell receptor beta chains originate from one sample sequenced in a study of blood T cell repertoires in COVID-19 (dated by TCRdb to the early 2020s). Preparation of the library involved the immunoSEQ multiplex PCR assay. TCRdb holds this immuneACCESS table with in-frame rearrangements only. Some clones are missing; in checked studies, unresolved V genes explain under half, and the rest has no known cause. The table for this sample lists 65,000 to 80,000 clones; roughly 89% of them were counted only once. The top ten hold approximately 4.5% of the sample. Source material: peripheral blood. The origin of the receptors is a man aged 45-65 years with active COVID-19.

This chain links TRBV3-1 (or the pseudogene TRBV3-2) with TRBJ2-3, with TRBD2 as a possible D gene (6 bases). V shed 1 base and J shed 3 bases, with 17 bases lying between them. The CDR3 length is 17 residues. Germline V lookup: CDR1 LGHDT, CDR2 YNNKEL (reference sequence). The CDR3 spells CASSQVGSGAGTDTQYF. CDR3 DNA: TGTGCCAGCAGCCAAGTCGGTTCGGGAGCAGGAACAGATACGCAGTATTTT.

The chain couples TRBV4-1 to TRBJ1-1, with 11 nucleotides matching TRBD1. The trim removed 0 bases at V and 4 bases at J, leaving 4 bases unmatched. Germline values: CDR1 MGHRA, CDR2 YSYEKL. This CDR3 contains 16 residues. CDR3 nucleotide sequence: TGCGCCAGCAGCCAAGATCCCGGGACAGGGGGCACTGAAGCTTTCTTT. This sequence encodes CASSQDPGTGGTEAFF.

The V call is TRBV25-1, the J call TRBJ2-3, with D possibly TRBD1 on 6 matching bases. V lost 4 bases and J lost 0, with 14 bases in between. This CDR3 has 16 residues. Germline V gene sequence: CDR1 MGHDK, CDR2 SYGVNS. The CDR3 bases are TGTGCCAGCAGTGTGGCCAGGGGCCCTAGCACAGATACGCAGTATTTT. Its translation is CASSVARGPSTDTQYF. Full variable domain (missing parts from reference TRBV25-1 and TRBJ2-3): EADIYQTPRYLVIGTGKKITLECSQTMGHDKMYWYQQDPGMELHLIHYSYGVNSTEKGDLSSESTVSRIRTEHFPLTLESARPSHTSQYLCASSVARGPSTDTQYFGPGTRLTVL.

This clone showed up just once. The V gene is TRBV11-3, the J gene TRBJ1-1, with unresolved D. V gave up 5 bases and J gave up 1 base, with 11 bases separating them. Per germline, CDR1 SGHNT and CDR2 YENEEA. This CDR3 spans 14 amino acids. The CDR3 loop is CASSGLRGNTEAFF. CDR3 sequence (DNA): TGTGCCAGCAGCGGCCTCCGGGGGAACACTGAAGCTTTCTTT.

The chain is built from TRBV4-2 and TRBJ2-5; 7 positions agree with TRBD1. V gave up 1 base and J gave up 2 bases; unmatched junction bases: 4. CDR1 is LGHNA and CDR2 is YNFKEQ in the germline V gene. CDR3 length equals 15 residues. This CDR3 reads CASSQARGRQETQYF. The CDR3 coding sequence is TGTGCCAGCAGCCAAGCGAGGGGGCGGCAAGAGACCCAGTACTTC.

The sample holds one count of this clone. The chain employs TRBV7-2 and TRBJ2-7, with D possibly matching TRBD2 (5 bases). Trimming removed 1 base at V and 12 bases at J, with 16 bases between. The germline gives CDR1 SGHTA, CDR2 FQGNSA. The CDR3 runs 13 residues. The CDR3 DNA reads TGTGCCAGCAGCTTAGTTCTGGACTCACCTCCGTACTTC. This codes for CASSLVLDSPPYF.

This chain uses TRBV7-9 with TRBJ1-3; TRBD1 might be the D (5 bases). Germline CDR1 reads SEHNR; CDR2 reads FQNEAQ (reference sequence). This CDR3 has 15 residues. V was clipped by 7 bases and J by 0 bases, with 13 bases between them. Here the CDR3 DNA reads TGTGCCAGCACCCCGCGGAGGGGCTCTGGAAACACCATATATTTT. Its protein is CASTPRRGSGNTIYF.

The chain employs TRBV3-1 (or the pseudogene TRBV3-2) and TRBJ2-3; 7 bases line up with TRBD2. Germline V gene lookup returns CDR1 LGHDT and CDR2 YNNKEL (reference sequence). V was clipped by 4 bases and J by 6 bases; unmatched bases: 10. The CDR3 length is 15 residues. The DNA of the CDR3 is TGTGCCAGCAGCCGCGAACTAGCGAGAATGGATACGCAGTATTTT. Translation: CASSRELARMDTQYF.

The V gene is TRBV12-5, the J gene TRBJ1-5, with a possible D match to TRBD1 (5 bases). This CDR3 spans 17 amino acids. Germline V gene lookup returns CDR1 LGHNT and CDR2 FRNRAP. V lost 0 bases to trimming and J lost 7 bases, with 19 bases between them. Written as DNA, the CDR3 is TGTGCTAGTGGTTTGGTATTGGATGGCGGGGCCTGGCAGCCCCAGCATTTT. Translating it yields CASGLVLDGGAWQPQHF.

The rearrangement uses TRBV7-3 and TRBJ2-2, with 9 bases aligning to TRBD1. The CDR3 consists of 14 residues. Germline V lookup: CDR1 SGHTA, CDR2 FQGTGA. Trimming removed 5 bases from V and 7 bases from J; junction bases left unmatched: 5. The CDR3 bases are TGTGCCAGCAGCGTGGGACAGGGTATCGGGGAGCTGTTTTTT. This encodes CASSVGQGIGELFF.

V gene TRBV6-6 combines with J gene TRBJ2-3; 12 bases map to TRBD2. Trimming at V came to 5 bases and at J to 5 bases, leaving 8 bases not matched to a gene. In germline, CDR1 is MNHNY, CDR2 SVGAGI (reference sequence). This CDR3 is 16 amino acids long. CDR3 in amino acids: CASSKRTSGVGDTQYF. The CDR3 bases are TGTGCCAGCAGTAAACGGACTAGCGGGGTTGGAGATACGCAGTATTTT.

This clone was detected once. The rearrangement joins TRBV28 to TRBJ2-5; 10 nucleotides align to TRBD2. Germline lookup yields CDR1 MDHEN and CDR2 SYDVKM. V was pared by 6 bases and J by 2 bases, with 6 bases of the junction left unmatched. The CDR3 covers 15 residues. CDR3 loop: CASSRLAGVQETQYF. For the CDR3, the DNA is TGTGCCAGCAGCCGGCTAGCGGGGGTACAAGAGACCCAGTACTTC.

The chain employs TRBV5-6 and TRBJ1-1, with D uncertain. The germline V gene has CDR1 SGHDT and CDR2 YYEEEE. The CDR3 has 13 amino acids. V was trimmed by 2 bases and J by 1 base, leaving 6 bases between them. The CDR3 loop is CASSFQANTEAFF. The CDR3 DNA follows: TGTGCCAGCAGCTTCCAGGCGAACACTGAAGCTTTCTTT. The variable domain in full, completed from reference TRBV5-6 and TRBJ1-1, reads DAGVTQSPTHLIKTRGQQVTLRCSPKSGHDTVSWYQQALGQGPQFIFQYYEEEERQRGNFPDRFSGHQFPNYSSELNVNALLLGDSALYLCASSFQANTEAFFGQGTRLTVV.

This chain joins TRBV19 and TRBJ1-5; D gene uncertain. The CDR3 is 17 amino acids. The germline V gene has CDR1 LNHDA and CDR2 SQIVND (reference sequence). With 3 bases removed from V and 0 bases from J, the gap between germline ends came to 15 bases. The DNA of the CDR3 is TGTGCCAGTAGTATTCGGGGAGTAGCAGTTAGCAATCAGCCCCAGCATTTT. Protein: CASSIRGVAVSNQPQHF.

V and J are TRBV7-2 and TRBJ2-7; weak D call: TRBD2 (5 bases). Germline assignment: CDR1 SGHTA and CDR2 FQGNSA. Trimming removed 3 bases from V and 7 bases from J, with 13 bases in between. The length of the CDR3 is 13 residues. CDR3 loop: CASSLGPSGEQYF. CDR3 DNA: TGTGCCAGCAGCTTGGGTCCGTCGGGGGAGCAGTACTTC.

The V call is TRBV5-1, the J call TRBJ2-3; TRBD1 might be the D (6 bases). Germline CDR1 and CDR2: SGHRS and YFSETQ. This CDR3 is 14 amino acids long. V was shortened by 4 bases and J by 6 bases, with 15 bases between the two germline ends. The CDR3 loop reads CASSVGARGDTQYF. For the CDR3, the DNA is TGCGCCAGCAGCGTGGGCGCCAGGGGTGATACGCAGTATTTT.

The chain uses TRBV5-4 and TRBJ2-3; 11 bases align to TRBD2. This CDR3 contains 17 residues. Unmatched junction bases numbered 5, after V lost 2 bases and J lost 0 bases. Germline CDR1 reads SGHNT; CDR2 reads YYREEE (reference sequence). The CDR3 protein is CASSFLTSGGSTDTQYF. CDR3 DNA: TGTGCCAGCAGCTTCCTTACTAGCGGGGGAAGCACAGATACGCAGTATTTT.

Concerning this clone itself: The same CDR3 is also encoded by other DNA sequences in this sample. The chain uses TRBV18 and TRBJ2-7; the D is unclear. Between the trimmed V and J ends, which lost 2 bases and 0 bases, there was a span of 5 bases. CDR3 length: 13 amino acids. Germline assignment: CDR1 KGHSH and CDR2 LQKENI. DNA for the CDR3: TGTGCCAGCTCACCAGGCAGCTCCTACGAGCAGTACTTC. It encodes CASSPGSSYEQYF.

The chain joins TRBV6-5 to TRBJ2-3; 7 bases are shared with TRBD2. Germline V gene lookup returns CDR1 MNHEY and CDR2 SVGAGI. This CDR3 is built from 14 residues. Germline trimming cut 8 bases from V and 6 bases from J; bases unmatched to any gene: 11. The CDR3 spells CASVRLASTDTQYF. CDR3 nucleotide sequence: TGTGCCAGCGTCAGACTAGCCTCAACGGATACGCAGTATTTT.

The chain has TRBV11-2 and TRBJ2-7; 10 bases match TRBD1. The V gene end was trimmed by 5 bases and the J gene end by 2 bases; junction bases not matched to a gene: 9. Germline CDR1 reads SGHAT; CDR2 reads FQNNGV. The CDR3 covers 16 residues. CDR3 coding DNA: TGTGCCAGCAGCCGAATTAAAGGGACAGGGGCCTACGAGCAGTACTTC. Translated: CASSRIKGTGAYEQYF.

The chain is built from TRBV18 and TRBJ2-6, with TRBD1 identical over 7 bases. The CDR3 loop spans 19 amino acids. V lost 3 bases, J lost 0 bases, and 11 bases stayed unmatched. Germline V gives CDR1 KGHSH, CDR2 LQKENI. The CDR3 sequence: CASSPVRTGPSSGANVLTF. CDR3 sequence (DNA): TGTGCCAGCTCACCGGTGAGGACAGGACCGAGCTCTGGGGCCAACGTCCTGACTTTC.

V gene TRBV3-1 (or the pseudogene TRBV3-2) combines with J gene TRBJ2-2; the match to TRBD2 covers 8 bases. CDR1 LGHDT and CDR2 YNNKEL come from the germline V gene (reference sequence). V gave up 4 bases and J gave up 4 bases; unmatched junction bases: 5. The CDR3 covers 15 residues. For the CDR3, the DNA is TGTGCCAGCAGCCCGGCTAGCGGGTCCACCGGGGAGCTGTTTTTT. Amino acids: CASSPASGSTGELFF.

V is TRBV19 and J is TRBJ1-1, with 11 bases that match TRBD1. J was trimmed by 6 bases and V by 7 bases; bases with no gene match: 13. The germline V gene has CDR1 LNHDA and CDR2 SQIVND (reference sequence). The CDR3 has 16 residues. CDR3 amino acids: CASTLIPGQGVAEAFF. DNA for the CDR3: TGTGCCAGTACCCTCATCCCGGGACAGGGGGTTGCTGAAGCTTTCTTT.

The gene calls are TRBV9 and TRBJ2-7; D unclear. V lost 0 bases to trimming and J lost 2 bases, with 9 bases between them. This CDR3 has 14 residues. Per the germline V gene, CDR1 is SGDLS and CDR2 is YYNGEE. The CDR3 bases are TGTGCCAGCAGCGTAGGGAGCCCCGCCTACGAGCAGTACTTC. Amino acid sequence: CASSVGSPAYEQYF.

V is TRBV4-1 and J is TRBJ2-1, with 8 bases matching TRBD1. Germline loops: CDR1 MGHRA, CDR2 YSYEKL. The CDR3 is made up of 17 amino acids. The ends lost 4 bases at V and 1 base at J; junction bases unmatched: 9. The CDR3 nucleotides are TGCGCCAGCAGCCCGCGAGGCGACAGGGGATCCTACAATGAGCAGTTCTTC. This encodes CASSPRGDRGSYNEQFF.

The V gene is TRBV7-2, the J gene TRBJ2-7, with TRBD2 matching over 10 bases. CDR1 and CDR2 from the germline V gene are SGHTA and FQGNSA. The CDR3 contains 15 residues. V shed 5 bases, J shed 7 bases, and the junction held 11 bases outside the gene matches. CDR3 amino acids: CASSPQPAGGGEQYF. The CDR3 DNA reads TGTGCCAGCAGCCCGCAGCCAGCGGGAGGGGGAGAGCAGTACTTC.

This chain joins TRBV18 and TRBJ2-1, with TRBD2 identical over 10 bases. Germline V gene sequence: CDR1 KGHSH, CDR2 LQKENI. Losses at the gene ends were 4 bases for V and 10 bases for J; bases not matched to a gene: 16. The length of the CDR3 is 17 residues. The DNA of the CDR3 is TGTGCCAGCTCACGGTCGTCGTTGGTAGCGGGGGGCCTAGAGCAGTTCTTC. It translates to CASSRSSLVAGGLEQFF.